The clone carrying this TCR beta chain was recorded once. In the naive CD8 group, cells lacked CD45RO and were positively selected for CCR7, so terminally differentiated effector memory CD45RA+ cells were left out. After removal of 5 bases from V and 1 base from J, the junction contained 3 bases not matched to a gene. Germline CDR1 SEHNR, CDR2 FQNEAQ (reference sequence). The CDR3 length is 15 residues. This record comes from a study of shared clonotypes between healthy human individuals. Genomic DNA belonging to each subset was distributed in equal measure over several immunoSEQ plates. The data were produced by immunoSEQ multiplex PCR, yet TCRdb's version contains in-frame clones alone and is incomplete. The top ten clones hold about 0.21% of a sample with hundreds of thousands of clones, about 96% of them seen once.

The receptor was isolated from a man aged 25 to 40 in good health. The V call is TRBV7-9, the J call TRBJ2-3, with 10 positions matching TRBD1. The sequenced material came from naive CD8+ T cells sorted from blood. The CDR3 sequence: CASSPGTGGTDTQYF. As DNA, the CDR3 is TGTGCCAGCAGCCCCGGGACAGGGGGCACAGATACGCAGTATTTT.